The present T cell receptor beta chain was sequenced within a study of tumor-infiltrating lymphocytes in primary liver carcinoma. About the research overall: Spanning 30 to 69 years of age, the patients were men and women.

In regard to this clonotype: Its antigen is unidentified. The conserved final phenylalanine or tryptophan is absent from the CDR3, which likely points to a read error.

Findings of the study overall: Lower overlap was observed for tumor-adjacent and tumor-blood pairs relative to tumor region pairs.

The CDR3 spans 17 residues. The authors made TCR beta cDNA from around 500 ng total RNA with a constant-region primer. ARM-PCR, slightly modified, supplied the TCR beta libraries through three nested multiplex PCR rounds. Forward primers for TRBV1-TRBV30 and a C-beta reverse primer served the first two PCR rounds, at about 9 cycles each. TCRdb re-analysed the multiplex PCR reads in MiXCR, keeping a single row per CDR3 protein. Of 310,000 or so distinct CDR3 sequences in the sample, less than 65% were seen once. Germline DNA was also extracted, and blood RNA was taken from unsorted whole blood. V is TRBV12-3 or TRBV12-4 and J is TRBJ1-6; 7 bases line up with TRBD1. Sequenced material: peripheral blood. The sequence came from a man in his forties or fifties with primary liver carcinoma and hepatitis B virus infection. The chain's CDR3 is CASSLGSGGPDNSPLHL. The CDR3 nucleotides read TGTGCTAGCAGTTTAGGATCAGGGGGTCCTGATAATTCACCCCTCCACCTT.